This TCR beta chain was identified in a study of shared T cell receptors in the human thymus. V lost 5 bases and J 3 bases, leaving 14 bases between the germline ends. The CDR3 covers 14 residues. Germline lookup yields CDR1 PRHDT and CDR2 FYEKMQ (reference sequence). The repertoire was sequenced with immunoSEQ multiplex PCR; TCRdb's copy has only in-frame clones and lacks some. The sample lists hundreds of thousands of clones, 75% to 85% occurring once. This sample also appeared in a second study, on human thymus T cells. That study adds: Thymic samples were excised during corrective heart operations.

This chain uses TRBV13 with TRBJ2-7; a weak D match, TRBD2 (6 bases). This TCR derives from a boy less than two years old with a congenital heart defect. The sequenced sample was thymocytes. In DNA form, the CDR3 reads TGTGCCAGCAGCCCCCCCGGGGGAAGCTACGAGCAGTACTTC. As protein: CASSPPGGSYEQYF.